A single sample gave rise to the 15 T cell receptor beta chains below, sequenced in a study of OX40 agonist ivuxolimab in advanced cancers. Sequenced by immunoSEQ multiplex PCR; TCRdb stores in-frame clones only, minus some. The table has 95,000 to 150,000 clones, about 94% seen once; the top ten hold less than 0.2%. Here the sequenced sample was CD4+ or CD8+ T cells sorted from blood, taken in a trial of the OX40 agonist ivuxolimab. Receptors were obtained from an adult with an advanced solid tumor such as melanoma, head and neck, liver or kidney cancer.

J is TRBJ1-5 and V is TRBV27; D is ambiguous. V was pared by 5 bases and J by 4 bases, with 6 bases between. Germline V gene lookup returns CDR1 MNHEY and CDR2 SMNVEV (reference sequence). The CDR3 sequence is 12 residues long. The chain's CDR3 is CASSPPNQPQHF. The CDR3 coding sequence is TGTGCCAGCAGTCCACCAAATCAGCCCCAGCATTTT.

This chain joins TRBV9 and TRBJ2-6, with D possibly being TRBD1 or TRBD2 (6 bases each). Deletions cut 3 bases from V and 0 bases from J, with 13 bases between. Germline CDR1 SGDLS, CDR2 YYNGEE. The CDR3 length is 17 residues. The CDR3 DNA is TGTGCCAGCAGCGAACCAGGAGGGGGCTCTGGGGCCAACGTCCTGACTTTC. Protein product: CASSEPGGGSGANVLTF. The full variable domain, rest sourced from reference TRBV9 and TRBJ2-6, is DSGVTQTPKHLITATGQRVTLRCSPRSGDLSVYWYQQSLDQGLQFLIQYYNGEERAKGNILERFSAQQFPDLHSELNLSSLELGDSALYFCASSEPGGGSGANVLTFGAGSRLTVL.

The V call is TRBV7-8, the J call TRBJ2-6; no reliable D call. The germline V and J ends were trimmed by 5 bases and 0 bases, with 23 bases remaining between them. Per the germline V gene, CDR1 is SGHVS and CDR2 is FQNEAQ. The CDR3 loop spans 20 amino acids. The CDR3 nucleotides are TGTGCCAGCAGCCCCCACCCAAGCCAGGACCCGAACTCTGGGGCCAACGTCCTGACTTTC. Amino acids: CASSPHPSQDPNSGANVLTF. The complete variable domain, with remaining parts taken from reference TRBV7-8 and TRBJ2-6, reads GAGVSQSPRYKVAKRGQDVALRCDPISGHVSLFWYQQALGQGPEFLTYFQNEAQLDKSGLPSDRFFAERPEGSVSTLKIQRTQQEDSAVYLCASSPHPSQDPNSGANVLTFGAGSRLTVL.

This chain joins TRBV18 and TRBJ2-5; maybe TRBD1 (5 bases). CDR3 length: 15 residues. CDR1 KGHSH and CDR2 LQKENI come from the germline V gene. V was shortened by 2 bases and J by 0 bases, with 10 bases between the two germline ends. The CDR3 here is CASSPYTGDQETQYF. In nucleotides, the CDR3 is TGTGCCAGCTCACCATACACAGGTGACCAAGAGACCCAGTACTTC. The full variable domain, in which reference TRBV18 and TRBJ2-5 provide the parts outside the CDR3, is NAGVMQNPRHLVRRRGQEARLRCSPMKGHSHVYWYRQLPEEGLKFMVYLQKENIIDESGMPKERFSAEFPKEGPSILRIQQVVRGDSAAYFCASSPYTGDQETQYFGPGTRLLVL.

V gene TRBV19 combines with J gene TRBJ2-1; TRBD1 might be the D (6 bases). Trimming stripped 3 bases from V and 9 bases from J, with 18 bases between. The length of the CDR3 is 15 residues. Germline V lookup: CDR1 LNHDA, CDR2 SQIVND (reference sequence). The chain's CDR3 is CASSINLRGAAEQFF. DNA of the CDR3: TGTGCCAGTAGTATCAACCTCAGGGGAGCCGCTGAGCAGTTCTTC.

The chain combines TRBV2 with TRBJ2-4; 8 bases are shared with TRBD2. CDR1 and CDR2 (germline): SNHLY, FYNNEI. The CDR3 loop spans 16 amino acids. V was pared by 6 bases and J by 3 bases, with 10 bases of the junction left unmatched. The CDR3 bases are TGTGCCAGCAGCGGATCTAGCGCGGGGGGCAAAAACATTCAGTACTTC. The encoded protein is CASSGSSAGGKNIQYF.

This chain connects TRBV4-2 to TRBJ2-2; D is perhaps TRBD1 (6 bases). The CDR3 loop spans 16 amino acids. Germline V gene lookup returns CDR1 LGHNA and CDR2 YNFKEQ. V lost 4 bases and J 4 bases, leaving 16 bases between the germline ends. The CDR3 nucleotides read TGTGCCAGCAGCCGGACCCTGGACAGCGTCACCGGGGAGCTGTTTTTT. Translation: CASSRTLDSVTGELFF.

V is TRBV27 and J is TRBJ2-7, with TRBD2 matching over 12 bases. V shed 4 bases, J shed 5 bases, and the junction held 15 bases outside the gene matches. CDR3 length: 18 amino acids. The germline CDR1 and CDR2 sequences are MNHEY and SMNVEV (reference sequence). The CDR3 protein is CASSSLRVSTSGSHEQYF. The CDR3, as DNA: TGTGCCAGCAGTTCCCTCCGAGTCTCGACTAGCGGGAGCCACGAGCAGTACTTC.

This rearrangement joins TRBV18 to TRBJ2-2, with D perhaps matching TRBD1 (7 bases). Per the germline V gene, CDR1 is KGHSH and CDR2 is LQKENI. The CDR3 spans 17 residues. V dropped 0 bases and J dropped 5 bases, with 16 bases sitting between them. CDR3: CASSPPAQGTGTGELFF. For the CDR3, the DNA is TGTGCCAGCTCACCACCAGCACAGGGGACTGGGACCGGGGAGCTGTTTTTT.

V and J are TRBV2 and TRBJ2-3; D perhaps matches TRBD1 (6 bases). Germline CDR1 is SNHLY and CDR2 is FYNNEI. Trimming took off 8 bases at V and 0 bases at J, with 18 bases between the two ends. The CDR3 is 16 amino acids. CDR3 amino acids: CASAKRQATSTDTQYF. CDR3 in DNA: TGTGCCAGCGCTAAGAGACAGGCGACTAGCACAGATACGCAGTATTTT.

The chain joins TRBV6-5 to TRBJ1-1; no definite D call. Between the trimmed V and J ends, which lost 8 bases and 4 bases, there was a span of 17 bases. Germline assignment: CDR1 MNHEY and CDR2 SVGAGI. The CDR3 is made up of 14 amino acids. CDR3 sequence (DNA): TGTGCCAGCGGGAGGACGGAAGGGAGCACTGAAGCTTTCTTT. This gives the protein CASGRTEGSTEAFF.

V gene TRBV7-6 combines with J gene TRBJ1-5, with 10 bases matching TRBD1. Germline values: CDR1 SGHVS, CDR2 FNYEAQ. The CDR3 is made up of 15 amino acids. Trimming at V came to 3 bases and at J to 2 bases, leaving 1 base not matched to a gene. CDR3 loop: CASSLGTGGNQPQHF. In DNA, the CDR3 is TGTGCCAGCAGCTTGGGGACAGGGGGCAATCAGCCCCAGCATTTT.

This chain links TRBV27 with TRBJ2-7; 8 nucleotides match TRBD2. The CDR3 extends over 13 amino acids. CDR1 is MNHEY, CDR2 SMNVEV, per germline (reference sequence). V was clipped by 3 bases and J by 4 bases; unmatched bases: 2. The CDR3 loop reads CASSFSGGYEQYF. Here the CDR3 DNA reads TGTGCCAGCAGTTTTTCGGGGGGGTACGAGCAGTACTTC.

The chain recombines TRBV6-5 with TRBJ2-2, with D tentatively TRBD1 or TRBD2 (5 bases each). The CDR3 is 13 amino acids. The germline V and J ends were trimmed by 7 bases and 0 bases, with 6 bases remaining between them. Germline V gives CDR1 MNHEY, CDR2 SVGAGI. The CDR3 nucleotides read TGTGCCAGCACGGGACCGAACACCGGGGAGCTGTTTTTT. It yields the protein CASTGPNTGELFF.

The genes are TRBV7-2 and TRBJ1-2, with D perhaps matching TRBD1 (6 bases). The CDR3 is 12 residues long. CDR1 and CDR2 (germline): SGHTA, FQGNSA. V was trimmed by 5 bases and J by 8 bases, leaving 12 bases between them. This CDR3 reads CASSALGGGYTF. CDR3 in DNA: TGTGCCAGCAGCGCCCTAGGGGGGGGCTACACCTTC.